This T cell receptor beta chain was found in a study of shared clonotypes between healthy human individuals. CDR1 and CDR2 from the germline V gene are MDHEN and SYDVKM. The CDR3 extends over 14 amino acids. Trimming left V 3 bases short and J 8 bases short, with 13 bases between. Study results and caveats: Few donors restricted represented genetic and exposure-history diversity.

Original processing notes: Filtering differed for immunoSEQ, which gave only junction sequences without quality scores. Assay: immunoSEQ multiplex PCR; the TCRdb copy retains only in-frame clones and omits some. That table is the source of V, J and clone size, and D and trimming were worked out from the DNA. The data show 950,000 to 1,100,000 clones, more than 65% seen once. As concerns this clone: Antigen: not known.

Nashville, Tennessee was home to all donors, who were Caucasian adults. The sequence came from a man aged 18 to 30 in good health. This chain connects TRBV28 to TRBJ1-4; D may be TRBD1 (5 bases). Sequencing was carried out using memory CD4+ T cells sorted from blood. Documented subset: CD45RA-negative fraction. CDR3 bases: TGTGCCAGCAGTTTTATCCAGGGTCGAGAAAAACTGTTTTTT. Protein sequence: CASSFIQGREKLFF.